This TCR beta chain appears in the sequencing data of a study of blood T cell repertoires in COVID-19. Overall study context: Samples of COVID-19 (acute and convalescent) were obtained from the United States, Italy and Spain.

The CDR3 covers 16 residues. CDR1 is SNHLY, CDR2 FYNNEI, per germline. V was trimmed by 6 bases and J by 9 bases, leaving 21 bases between them. In the original processing: Estimated nucleated cell counts came from reference gene primer amplification. Data came from immunoSEQ multiplex PCR; TCRdb stores just in-frame clones and leaves some out. V, J and clone size derive from that table, while D and trimming were established from the DNA sequence. The table lists some 380,000 clones, 80% to 90% of them singletons, with 1% to 1.5% in the top ten. Assignments of participants to cohorts depended upon their own reported clinical history. Before being deemed recovered, Cohort 3 donors had two negative PCRs, clearance, or symptom resolution.

This sequence was found in a man under 40 who had recovered from COVID-19. The V gene is TRBV2, the J gene TRBJ1-6; weak D call: TRBD1 (5 bases). The sample consisted of PBMCs or T cells enriched from blood (not recorded which). The DNA for the CDR3 is TGTGCCAGCAGCGTGGATCACGCCCGCCAGGGTTCACCCCTCCACTTT. As protein: CASSVDHARQGSPLHF.